The clone carrying this T cell receptor beta chain was seen ten or more times. Diagnostic decisions used clinical symptoms, serum thyroxine and TRAb, thyroid ultrasound and orbital computed tomography. The sample comes from a study of T cells in Graves' hyperthyroidism and ophthalmopathy. RNA transcripts were the template for amplifying TCR beta CDR3 regions. Using the HTBI primer set, a first-round RT-PCR was run on the TCR CDR3. In TCRdb, the multiplex PCR reads were re-called with MiXCR into one record per CDR3 protein. The profile shows about 360,000 distinct CDR3 sequences, over 15% of them singletons. Sequenced: blood. The sequence was collected from a woman aged 18-30 years with Graves' hyperthyroidism.

DNA for the CDR3: TGTGCCAGCAGCCCCCAGGGAGCGAAGTTCAACGAGCAGTACTTC. The encoded protein is CASSPQGAKFNEQYF. This chain joins TRBV11-2 and TRBJ2-7; D might be TRBD1 or TRBD2, each matching 5 bases. V gave up 5 bases and J gave up 5 bases, with 19 bases separating them. The CDR3 totals 15 residues. Germline V CDR1 and CDR2: SGHAT, FQNNGV. Full variable domain (remainder filled in from reference TRBV11-2 and TRBJ2-7): EAGVAQSPRYKIIEKRQSVAFWCNPISGHATLYWYQQILGQGPKLLIQFQNNGVVDDSQLPKDRFSAERLKGVDSTLKIQPAKLEDSAVYLCASSPQGAKFNEQYFGPGTRLTVT.